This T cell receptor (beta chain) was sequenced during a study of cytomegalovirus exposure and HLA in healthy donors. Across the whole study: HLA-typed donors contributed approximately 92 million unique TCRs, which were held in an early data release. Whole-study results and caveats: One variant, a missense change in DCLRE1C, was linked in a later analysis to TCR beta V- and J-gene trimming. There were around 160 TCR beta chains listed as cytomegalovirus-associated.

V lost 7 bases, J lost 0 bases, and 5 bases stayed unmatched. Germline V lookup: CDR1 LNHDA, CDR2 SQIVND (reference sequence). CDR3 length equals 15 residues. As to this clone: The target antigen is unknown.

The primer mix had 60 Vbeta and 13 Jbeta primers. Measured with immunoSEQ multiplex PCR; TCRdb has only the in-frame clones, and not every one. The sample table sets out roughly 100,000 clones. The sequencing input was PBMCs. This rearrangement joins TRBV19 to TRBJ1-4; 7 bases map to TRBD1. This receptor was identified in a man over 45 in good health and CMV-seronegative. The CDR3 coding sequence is TGTGCCAGTACTCACAGGGGTTCAACTAATGAAAAACTGTTTTTT. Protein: CASTHRGSTNEKLFF.